This T cell receptor beta chain was sequenced in a study of blood T cell repertoires in COVID-19. About the study: Samples of COVID-19 (acute and convalescent) were obtained from the United States, Italy and Spain. T cells, B-cell-depleted T cells, or PBMCs provided the cDNA or gDNA that served as material.

Authors' processing steps: Nucleated cell number was recorded as an estimate derived from reference gene primer amplification. The table came from immunoSEQ multiplex PCR; TCRdb's copy has only in-frame clones and leaves some out. V, J and clone size were drawn from that table, and D and trimming were deduced from the DNA. This sample yields more than 100,000 clones, of which roughly 78% are seen a single time; under 20% belongs to the top ten. CDR1 and CDR2 (germline): MRHNA, SNTAGT. The CDR3 length is 13 residues. V lost 5 bases to trimming and J lost 4 bases, with 8 bases between them. This chain connects TRBV6-4 to TRBJ1-4; D is perhaps TRBD1 (6 bases). Sequencing was performed on peripheral blood. The sequence was obtained from a man in his sixties with active or convalescent COVID-19. DNA of the CDR3: TGTGCCAGCAGTCGACAGGTTAATGAAAAACTGTTTTTT. This gives the protein CASSRQVNEKLFF.